What follows is one T cell receptor (beta chain) and its context. Antigen unknown. These data originate in a study of cytomegalovirus exposure and HLA in healthy donors. Study-level findings and limits: Productive status was seen about 90% or about 30% of the time for most TCR beta V segments in an earlier analysis.

Germline V gene data show CDR1 as SGHDT and CDR2 as YYEEEE. Trimming cost V 0 bases and J 1 base; bases outside gene matches: 9. The CDR3 extends over 17 amino acids. Use of 60 Vbeta and 13 Jbeta primers characterized the PCR. Produced via immunoSEQ multiplex PCR; TCRdb's table is partial and in-frame only. Here the sample spans a few hundred thousand clones, more than 55% being singletons. The sample comprised PBMCs. The chain links TRBV5-6 to TRBJ1-1; 7 bases map to TRBD1. This receptor was identified in a female donor in good health and CMV-seronegative. CDR3 nucleotides: TGTGCCAGCAGCTTGGGAGGGGGCCCCTCCTCGAACACTGAAGCTTTCTTT. Its translation: CASSLGGGPSSNTEAFF.